This T cell receptor beta chain is drawn from a study of T cell changes during pregnancy in multiple sclerosis (dated by TCRdb to between 2018 and 2021). Notes on the research overall: The study examined how the T cell repertoire changed over the course of pregnancy in women with multiple sclerosis.

Reading from cysteine to phenylalanine, the CDR3 counts 12 amino acids. Solely the CDR3 DNA is kept, with 36 bases framed from the first base. Comment on this clone: The antigen it binds to is not known. Base qualities are not at hand, and no much larger clone is one base apart.

Library preparation was by the immunoSEQ multiplex PCR assay. In its TCRdb copy, this immuneACCESS table keeps in-frame sequences only and misses some clones. Where compared with another copy, unresolved V genes explain less than half of these, and the others have no known cause. The sample data list about 87,000 clones, and 80% to 95% of these were observed just once. 1.3% to 1.5% of the sample goes to the ten largest clones. The clonotype comes from a female donor in good health, enrolled as a control in a pregnancy study. This sequence uses TRBV21-1 and TRBJ1-5. TRBV21-1 represents a pseudogene. The sample was peripheral blood, taken in the third trimester of pregnancy. The CDR3 amino acid sequence is: CASSPPDQPQHF. The nucleotide sequence is given as TGTGCCAGCAGCCCCCCCGATCAGCCCCAGCATTTT.